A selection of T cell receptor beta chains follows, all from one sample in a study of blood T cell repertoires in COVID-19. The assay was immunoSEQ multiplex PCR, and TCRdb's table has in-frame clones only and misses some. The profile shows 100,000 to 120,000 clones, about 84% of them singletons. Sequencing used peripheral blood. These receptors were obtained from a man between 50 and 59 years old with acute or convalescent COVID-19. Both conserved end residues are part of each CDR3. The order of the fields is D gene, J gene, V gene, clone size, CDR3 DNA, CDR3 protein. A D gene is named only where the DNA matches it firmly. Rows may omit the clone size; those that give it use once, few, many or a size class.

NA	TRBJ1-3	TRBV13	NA	TGTGCCAGCAGCTTGGACAGCTCCTCTGGAAACACCATATATTTT	CASSLDSSSGNTIYF
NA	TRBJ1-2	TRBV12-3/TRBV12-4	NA	TGTGCCAGCAGTTTAGTACAGAACTATGGCTACACCTTC	CASSLVQNYGYTF
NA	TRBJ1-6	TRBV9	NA	TGTGCCAGCGGGCCGAGTTATAATTCACCCCTCCACTTT	CASGPSYNSPLHF
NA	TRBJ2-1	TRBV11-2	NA	TGTGCCAGCAGCTTAGAATTCGGTGCGGGACAGAAGTACAATGAGCAGTTCTTC	CASSLEFGAGQKYNEQFF
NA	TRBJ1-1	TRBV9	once	TGTGCCAGCAGCGGACAACAAGACACTGAAGCTTTCTTT	CASSGQQDTEAFF
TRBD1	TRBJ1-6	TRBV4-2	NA	TGTGCCAGCAGCCCCTGGACAGGGGGAAATTCACCCCTCCACTTT	CASSPWTGGNSPLHF
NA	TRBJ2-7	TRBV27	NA	TGTGCCAGCAGACAGGGAACGTTCCTCGAGCAGTACTTC	CASRQGTFLEQYF
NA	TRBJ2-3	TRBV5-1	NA	TGCGCCAGCTCCCTGGGAGAGATTAACACAGATACGCAGTATTTT	CASSLGEINTDTQYF
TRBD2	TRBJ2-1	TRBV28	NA	TGTGCCGTAAGCGGGGGGGGAGACAATGAGCAGTTCTTC	CAVSGGGDNEQFF
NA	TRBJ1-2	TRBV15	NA	TGTGCCACCAGCAGAGCGGGCGGGCCCTATGGCTACACCTTC	CATSRAGGPYGYTF
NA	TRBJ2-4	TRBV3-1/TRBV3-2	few	TGTGCCAGCAGCCAAGATAAAGGAGGGGGCGGTATTTACATTCAGTACTTC	CASSQDKGGGGIYIQYF
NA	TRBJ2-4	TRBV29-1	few	TGCAGCGTTGAAGAGGGGGCGGTTAACATTCAGTACTTC	CSVEEGAVNIQYF
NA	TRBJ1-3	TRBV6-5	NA	TGTGCCAGCAGGCGTACCGACTCTGGAAACACCATATATTTT	CASRRTDSGNTIYF
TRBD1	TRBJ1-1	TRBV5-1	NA	TGCGCCAGCAGCTTGGCCGCTCAGGGGGCCACTGAAGCTTTCTTT	CASSLAAQGATEAFF
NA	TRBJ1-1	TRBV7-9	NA	TGTGCCAGCAGCGCGATCGGACTTCTAAACCTGAACACTGAAGCTTTCTTT	CASSAIGLLNLNTEAFF
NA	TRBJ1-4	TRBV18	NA	TGTGCCAGCTCAGACGGGAGATATTATAATGAAAAACTGTTTTTT	CASSDGRYYNEKLFF
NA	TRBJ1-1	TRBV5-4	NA	TGTGCCAGCAGCTCCCCAATAGCGGACACTGAAGCTTTCTTT	CASSSPIADTEAFF
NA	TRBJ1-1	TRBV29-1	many	TGCAGCGGGAAGGATTGGGAAGGAGGAACTGAAGCTTTCTTT	CSGKDWEGGTEAFF
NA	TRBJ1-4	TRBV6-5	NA	TGTGCCAGCGCGGTCGAGTCGTTTAATGAAAAACTGTTTTTT	CASAVESFNEKLFF
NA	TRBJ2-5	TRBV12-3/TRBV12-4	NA	TGTGCCAGCAGCCTTTTCGGGGATACCCAGTACTTC	CASSLFGDTQYF
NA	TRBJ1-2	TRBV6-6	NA	TGTGCCAGCAGTTACTCACCGGAGGGGATGGGCTATGGCTACACCTTC	CASSYSPEGMGYGYTF
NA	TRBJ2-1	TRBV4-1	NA	TGCGCCAGCAGCCACCCGGACTCCAATGAGCAGTTCTTC	CASSHPDSNEQFF
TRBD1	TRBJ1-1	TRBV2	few	TGTGCCACCACGCCCAGGGGGCAAGCTTTCTTT	CATTPRGQAFF
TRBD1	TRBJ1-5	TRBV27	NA	TGTGCCAGCAGTGATGACAGGGGTGGCAATCAGCCCCAGCATTTT	CASSDDRGGNQPQHF
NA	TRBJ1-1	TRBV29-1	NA	TGCAGCGGGCGGGACGCTGAAGCTTTCTTT	CSGRDAEAFF
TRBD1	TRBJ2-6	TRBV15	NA	TGTGCCACCAGCAGGGGACAGGGCCTTGGGGCCAACGTCCTGACTTTC	CATSRGQGLGANVLTF
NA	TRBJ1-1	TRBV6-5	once	TGTGCCAGCAGTCCCGGGGGAAAGAACACTGAAGCTTTCTTT	CASSPGGKNTEAFF
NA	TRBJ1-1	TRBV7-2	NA	TGTGCCAGCAGGAAACAGGTGAACACTGAAGCTTTCTTT	CASRKQVNTEAFF
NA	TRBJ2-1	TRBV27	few	TGTGCCAGCAGTTCCCTCGTCAGAGAGCAGTTCTTC	CASSSLVREQFF
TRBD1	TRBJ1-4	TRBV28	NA	TGTGCCAGCAGTTTAAGCGGTCAGGGGGGCTTGAATGAAAAACTGTTTTTT	CASSLSGQGGLNEKLFF
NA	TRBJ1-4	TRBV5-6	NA	TGTGCCAGCAGCCCCGGGGGATACCAAAATGAAAAACTGTTTTTT	CASSPGGYQNEKLFF
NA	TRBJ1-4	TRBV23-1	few	TGCGCCAGCAGTCAATCGTCCGGGAATAGAGCTAATGAAAAACTGTTTTTT	CASSQSSGNRANEKLFF
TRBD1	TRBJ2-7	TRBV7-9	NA	TGTGCCAGCAGCCCCCCGGACAGGGCGGTGTACGAGCAGTACTTC	CASSPPDRAVYEQYF
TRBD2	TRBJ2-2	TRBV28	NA	TGTGCCAGCAGTGGGGGACTAGCGATGAACACCGGGGAGCTGTTTTTT	CASSGGLAMNTGELFF
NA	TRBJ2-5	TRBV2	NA	TGTGCCAGCTTAGCGAGCGGGCGGTCAGAGACCCAGTACTTC	CASLASGRSETQYF
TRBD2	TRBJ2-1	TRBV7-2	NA	TGTGCCAGCAGCTTAGTGTCTAGCGGGGGCTCCGGGTACAATGAGCAGTTCTTC	CASSLVSSGGSGYNEQFF
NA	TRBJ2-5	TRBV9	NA	TGTGCCAGCAGCGTAAACCACGGAGGAGAGACCCAGTACTTC	CASSVNHGGETQYF
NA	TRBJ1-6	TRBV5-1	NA	TGCGCCAGCAGCTTGGGACAGGCTTATAATTCACCCCTCCACTTT	CASSLGQAYNSPLHF
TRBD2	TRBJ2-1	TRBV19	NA	TGTGCCAGTAGTGACGGGGGGGCCCTAAATGAGCAGTTCTTC	CASSDGGALNEQFF
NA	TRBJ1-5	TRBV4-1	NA	TGCGCCAGCAGACCCAGCACAGGGAGCAATCAGCCCCAGCATTTT	CASRPSTGSNQPQHF
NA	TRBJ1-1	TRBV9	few	TGTGCCAGCAGCGCCCTCCAGTCGGGGACTGAAGCTTTCTTT	CASSALQSGTEAFF
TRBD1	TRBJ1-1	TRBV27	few	TGTGCCAGCAGTTTCTCCCCGACAGGGAGAAACACTGAAGCTTTCTTT	CASSFSPTGRNTEAFF
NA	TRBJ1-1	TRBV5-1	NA	TGCGCCAGCAAGTTGGAGGCCGAAGCTTTCTTT	CASKLEAEAFF
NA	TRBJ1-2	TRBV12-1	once	TGTGCCAGCAGCTTTTACCCGGAGGCTAACTATGGCTACACCTTC	CASSFYPEANYGYTF
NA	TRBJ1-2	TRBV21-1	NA	TGTGCCAGCAGGCCCGAAAGCCCGGGGGATAAAGCTAACTATGGCTACACCTTC	CASRPESPGDKANYGYTF
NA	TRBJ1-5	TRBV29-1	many	TGCAGCGTGGCAACAGGGATTAATCAGCCCCAGCATTTT	CSVATGINQPQHF
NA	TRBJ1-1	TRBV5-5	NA	TGTGCCAGCACCTTGGGAGGGGGTGTGAACACTGAAGCTTTCTTT	CASTLGGGVNTEAFF
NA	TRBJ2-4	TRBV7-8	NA	TGTGCCAGCAGCTCCGAGGGGGTAGCCAAAAACATTCAGTACTTC	CASSSEGVAKNIQYF
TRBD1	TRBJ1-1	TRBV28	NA	TGTGCCAGCAGTTTATATGACAGGGCTGAAGCTTTCTTT	CASSLYDRAEAFF
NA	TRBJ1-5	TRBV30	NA	TGTGCCTGGAGTTTCCAGGGGAATCAGCCCCAGCATTTT	CAWSFQGNQPQHF